The next 26 T cell receptor beta chains were all read from a single sample in a study of cytomegalovirus exposure and HLA in healthy donors. Researchers ran the PCR with 60 Vbeta and 13 Jbeta primers. Produced via immunoSEQ multiplex PCR; TCRdb's table is partial and in-frame only. The table has 150,000 to 200,000 clones, roughly 87% seen once. Sample: PBMCs. All receptors come from a man between 40 and 49 years old in good health and CMV-seronegative.

Concerning this clone: A junction boundary mismatches the germline segment, possibly from a read error. J is TRBJ2-7 and V is TRBV5-1, with 11 nucleotides matching TRBD2. Germline-derived CDR1 and CDR2 are SGHRS and YFSETQ. The CDR3 totals 16 residues. The CDR3 protein is CASSLGGGLADYVQYF. As DNA, the CDR3 is TGCGCCAGCAGCTTGGGCGGGGGACTAGCGGACTACGTGCAGTACTTC.

J is TRBJ1-2 and V is TRBV28, with a tentative D call TRBD1 (5 bases). Trimming left V 6 bases short and J 7 bases short, with 9 bases between. Germline assignment: CDR1 MDHEN and CDR2 SYDVKM. CDR3 size: 11 residues. CDR3 region: CASRWGGGYTF. As DNA, the CDR3 is TGTGCCAGCAGATGGGGGGGTGGCTACACCTTC.

This clone was found once. CDR3 amino acids: CASSLTRGAAETQYF. CDR3 nucleotide sequence: TGTGCCAGCAGCTTAACGCGGGGGGCCGCGGAGACCCAGTACTTC. V is TRBV7-3 and J is TRBJ2-5; 8 bases match TRBD2. The germline CDR1 and CDR2 sequences are SGHTA and FQGTGA. The CDR3 runs to 15 residues. After removal of 0 bases from V and 5 bases from J, the junction contained 5 bases not matched to a gene.

The chain couples TRBV28 to TRBJ2-6; 10 nucleotides line up with TRBD1. From germline, CDR1 is MDHEN and CDR2 SYDVKM. Trimming cost V 4 bases and J 1 base; bases outside gene matches: 7. The CDR3 runs 18 residues. CDR3 residues: CASSSGQGKDSGANVLTF. CDR3 DNA sequence: TGTGCCAGCAGTTCGGGACAGGGGAAAGATTCTGGGGCCAACGTCCTGACTTTC.

J is TRBJ2-2 and V is TRBV5-1; D might be TRBD2 (6 bases). This CDR3 is built from 17 residues. Trimming removed 0 bases from V and 4 bases from J, with 16 bases in between. In germline, CDR1 is SGHRS, CDR2 YFSETQ. CDR3 in amino acids: CASSLAGGASITGELFF. In DNA, the CDR3 is TGCGCCAGCAGCTTGGCCGGAGGGGCCAGTATCACCGGGGAGCTGTTTTTT.

J is TRBJ2-1 and V is TRBV11-3, with TRBD2 matching over 9 bases. Germline CDR1 is SGHNT and CDR2 is YENEEA. The V segment lost 1 base and the J segment 6 bases; nucleotides outside the gene matches: 4. This CDR3 is 15 amino acids long. CDR3: CASSLGAGGGNEQFF. For the CDR3, the DNA is TGTGCCAGCAGCTTAGGAGCGGGAGGAGGCAATGAGCAGTTCTTC.

The chain is built from TRBV4-2 and TRBJ2-1; 10 bases map to TRBD2. The CDR3 is 15 amino acids. V lost 4 bases and J lost 6; bases outside the gene matches: 6. CDR1 LGHNA and CDR2 YNFKEQ come from the germline V gene. The CDR3 DNA follows: TGTGCCAGCAGCCCCCTAGCGGGAGCGGGCAATGAGCAGTTCTTC. Its translation: CASSPLAGAGNEQFF.

The rearrangement links TRBV5-4 to TRBJ2-2; possibly TRBD1 for D (6 bases). In germline, CDR1 is SGHNT, CDR2 YYREEE (reference sequence). The CDR3 loop spans 15 amino acids. V lost 1 base and J 3 bases, leaving 10 bases between the germline ends. CDR3 bases: TGTGCCAGCAGCTTGTTAGGGGGATACACCGGGGAGCTGTTTTTT. This sequence encodes CASSLLGGYTGELFF. Filled out from reference TRBV5-4 and TRBJ2-2, the complete variable domain reads ETGVTQSPTHLIKTRGQQVTLRCSSQSGHNTVSWYQQALGQGPQFIFQYYREEENGRGNFPPRFSGLQFPNYSSELNVNALELDDSALYLCASSLLGGYTGELFFGEGSRLTVL.

The chain employs TRBV14 and TRBJ1-2; D is unresolved. The CDR3 runs 15 residues. V was pared by 1 base and J by 2 bases, with 11 bases between. Germline V gene sequence: CDR1 SGHDN, CDR2 FVKESK. Written as DNA, the CDR3 is TGTGCCAGCAGCCAAGGAGTGCGGGCGAACTATGGCTACACCTTC. It is translated as CASSQGVRANYGYTF.

The CDR3 DNA follows: TGTGCCAGCAGCTTTAGCGGGAGCAAAAGCGAGCAGTACTTC. As protein: CASSFSGSKSEQYF. J is TRBJ2-7 and V is TRBV7-2, with 9 bases fitting TRBD2. This CDR3 contains 14 residues. The ends lost 3 bases at V and 6 bases at J; junction bases unmatched: 6. Per the germline V gene, CDR1 is SGHTA and CDR2 is FQGNSA.

This clone was seen once. The V gene is TRBV6-1, the J gene TRBJ1-1; D unresolved. Trimming took off 3 bases at V and 3 bases at J, with 5 bases between the two ends. This CDR3 contains 12 residues. Germline V lookup: CDR1 MNHNS, CDR2 SASEGT. In DNA form, the CDR3 reads TGTGCCAGCAGTGATGCGTACACTGAAGCTTTCTTT. Translated, it gives CASSDAYTEAFF.

V and J are TRBV7-3 and TRBJ1-1; D possibly corresponds to TRBD1 (5 bases). There are 12 residues in the CDR3. Germline V gives CDR1 SGHTA, CDR2 FQGTGA. Trimming stripped 1 base from V and 10 bases from J, with 10 bases between. The CDR3 spells CASSLNQGGAFF. The CDR3 DNA is TGTGCCAGCAGCTTAAACCAGGGTGGAGCTTTCTTT.

The chain has TRBV9 and TRBJ2-1, with 10 bases identical to TRBD2. V trimming: 3 bases; J trimming: 1 base; junction bases outside the gene matches: 4. The CDR3 is 16 residues long. Germline V gives CDR1 SGDLS, CDR2 YYNGEE. CDR3 loop: CASSAQTSGSYNEQFF. CDR3 coding DNA: TGTGCCAGCAGCGCTCAGACTAGCGGGTCCTACAATGAGCAGTTCTTC.

The V gene is TRBV4-1, the J gene TRBJ1-2; 7 bases match TRBD1. The trim removed 1 base at V and 4 bases at J, leaving 6 bases unmatched. The CDR3 totals 15 residues. Germline CDR1 MGHRA, CDR2 YSYEKL. CDR3: CASSQAITGAYGYTF. DNA for the CDR3: TGCGCCAGCAGCCAAGCTATAACAGGGGCCTATGGCTACACCTTC.

The V call is TRBV19, the J call TRBJ2-7; perhaps TRBD1 as D (6 bases). Trimming removed 6 bases at V and 2 bases at J, with 11 bases between. Germline values: CDR1 LNHDA, CDR2 SQIVND (reference sequence). This CDR3 has 13 amino acids. In nucleotides, the CDR3 is TGTGCCAGTAGCCCGGGACAACCCTACGAGCAGTACTTC. This encodes CASSPGQPYEQYF.

On this clone: Other DNA sequences from this sample encode an identical CDR3 as well. The genes are TRBV6-5 and TRBJ2-2, with a possible D match to TRBD2 (6 bases). There are 14 residues in the CDR3. The germline gives CDR1 MNHEY, CDR2 SVGAGI. V was clipped by 6 bases and J by 5 bases, with 13 bases between them. This chain's CDR3 is CASRGRGGTGELFF. In DNA form, the CDR3 reads TGTGCCAGCAGGGGTAGGGGAGGAACCGGGGAGCTGTTTTTT.

The genes are TRBV10-3 and TRBJ1-1, with TRBD1 matching 7 bases. The V segment lost 10 bases and the J segment 3 bases; nucleotides outside the gene matches: 8. Germline CDR1 ENHRY, CDR2 SYGVKD. The CDR3 has 13 residues. The CDR3 sequence: CASSVQGDTEAFF. The CDR3 nucleotides read TGTGCCAGTTCAGTTCAGGGGGACACTGAAGCTTTCTTT.

This chain connects TRBV28 to TRBJ2-3; D uncertain. Trimming cost V 8 bases and J 0 bases, with 6 bases left between them. Germline CDR1 MDHEN, CDR2 SYDVKM. This CDR3 region has 12 residues. CDR3 bases: TGTGCCAGCGGGCACAGCACAGATACGCAGTATTTT. Translating gives CASGHSTDTQYF.

This chain links TRBV4-2 with TRBJ2-7, with D possibly TRBD1 on 5 matching bases. Trimming shortened V by 1 base and J by 7 bases, and 20 bases separated the two germline ends. The CDR3 runs 16 residues. Germline loops: CDR1 LGHNA, CDR2 YNFKEQ. The CDR3 region is CASSQGSGRDPTEQYF. The CDR3 DNA follows: TGTGCCAGCAGCCAAGGGTCCGGCAGGGATCCTACGGAGCAGTACTTC.

The chain employs TRBV7-6 and TRBJ1-3, with D perhaps matching TRBD1 (5 bases). The germline V gene has CDR1 SGHVS and CDR2 FNYEAQ. V was clipped by 5 bases and J by 7 bases, with 15 bases between them. The CDR3 is made up of 14 amino acids. CDR3 nucleotides: TGTGCCAGCAGCCCCACCGGGGGGAGGAACACCATATATTTT. This codes for CASSPTGGRNTIYF.

This clone is a singleton in its sample. The DNA for the CDR3 is TGTGCCAGCAGCTTGGCCGCAGATTCACCCCTCCACTTT. Amino acids: CASSLAADSPLHF. The V call is TRBV5-4, the J call TRBJ1-6, with unresolved D. Per germline, CDR1 SGHNT and CDR2 YYREEE (reference sequence). The CDR3 runs to 13 residues. Trimming cost V 0 bases and J 8 bases, with 6 bases left between them.

The chain is built from TRBV2 and TRBJ2-7; the D gene is possibly TRBD2 (6 bases). With 6 bases removed from V and 0 bases from J, the gap between germline ends came to 18 bases. This CDR3 has 16 amino acids. Germline V lookup: CDR1 SNHLY, CDR2 FYNNEI. CDR3 in amino acids: CASSSERADYSYEQYF. CDR3 DNA: TGTGCCAGCAGCTCCGAGCGGGCGGACTACTCCTACGAGCAGTACTTC.

The chain joins TRBV19 to TRBJ2-3; weak D call: TRBD2 (6 bases). The CDR3 spans 15 residues. Germline CDR1 and CDR2: LNHDA and SQIVND (reference sequence). V was clipped by 6 bases and J by 1 base, with 14 bases between them. The CDR3 reads CASSGLAPRTDTQYF. CDR3 sequence (DNA): TGTGCCAGTAGCGGTCTAGCGCCCCGCACAGATACGCAGTATTTT.

This chain joins TRBV9 and TRBJ1-4; TRBD1 aligns across 9 bases. Germline V gives CDR1 SGDLS, CDR2 YYNGEE. This CDR3 has 16 amino acids. V shed 4 bases and J 8 bases; nucleotides not matched to a gene: 12. CDR3 DNA: TGTGCCAGCAGCCCCCACGGACAGGGGTCAGAGGAAAAACTGTTTTTT. Translating gives CASSPHGQGSEEKLFF.

The chain joins TRBV28 to TRBJ1-1, with D unclear. CDR1 and CDR2 from the germline V gene are MDHEN and SYDVKM. Between the trimmed V and J ends, which lost 7 bases and 3 bases, there was a span of 15 bases. CDR3 length equals 14 residues. The CDR3 sequence is CASNTEGSDTEAFF. DNA of the CDR3: TGTGCCAGCAACACGGAGGGCAGCGACACTGAAGCTTTCTTT.

This clone was seen only a few times. The V and J genes are TRBV7-8 and TRBJ2-1, with D possibly being TRBD2 (6 bases). Germline CDR1 reads SGHVS; CDR2 reads FQNEAQ. Trimming left V 5 bases short and J 7 bases short, with 21 bases between. This CDR3 has 16 residues. The CDR3 nucleotides are TGTGCCAGCAGCCCACGTTGGGGTGGGAGCGGGAATGAGCAGTTCTTC. It codes for CASSPRWGGSGNEQFF. Full variable domain (rest looked up from reference TRBV7-8 and TRBJ2-1): GAGVSQSPRYKVAKRGQDVALRCDPISGHVSLFWYQQALGQGPEFLTYFQNEAQLDKSGLPSDRFFAERPEGSVSTLKIQRTQQEDSAVYLCASSPRWGGSGNEQFFGPGTRLTVL.